What follows are 15 T cell receptor beta chains derived from one specimen sequenced in a study of blood T cell repertoires in COVID-19. The repertoire was sequenced with immunoSEQ multiplex PCR; TCRdb's copy has only in-frame clones and lacks some. The data show roughly 200,000 clones, over 75% seen once. Sequenced input: PBMCs or T cells enriched from blood (not recorded which). The origin of the receptors is a man between 40 and 49 years old who had recovered from COVID-19.

This clone has only a few counts. The gene calls are TRBV6-1 and TRBJ2-2, with D unresolved. V was pared by 5 bases and J by 4 bases, with 11 bases between. CDR3 size: 14 residues. Germline V gives CDR1 MNHNS, CDR2 SASEGT. CDR3 coding DNA: TGTGCCAGCAGTTTTTTACAGTTCACCGGGGAGCTGTTTTTT. This sequence encodes CASSFLQFTGELFF.

The rearrangement joins TRBV14 to TRBJ1-6, with D possibly being TRBD1 (5 bases). CDR1 and CDR2 (germline): SGHDN, FVKESK. The CDR3 sequence is 15 residues long. Trimming took off 0 bases at V and 5 bases at J, with 8 bases between the two ends. The CDR3 is CASSQDGGHNSPLHF. In DNA, the CDR3 is TGTGCCAGCAGCCAAGACGGGGGACATAATTCACCCCTCCACTTT.

V and J are TRBV11-3 and TRBJ1-1; 8 bases are a match to TRBD1. This CDR3 is 17 amino acids long. Germline loops: CDR1 SGHNT, CDR2 YENEEA. With V trimmed by 4 bases and J by 5 bases, 15 bases remained unmatched. CDR3 bases: TGTGCCAGCAGCTCTACAGGGGGGCGCAGGGACTGGACTGAAGCTTTCTTT. This codes for CASSSTGGRRDWTEAFF.

This chain uses TRBV7-8 with TRBJ2-1, with 12 nucleotides matching TRBD2. Germline lookup yields CDR1 SGHVS and CDR2 FQNEAQ. The CDR3 contains 14 residues. V lost 3 bases to trimming and J lost 10 bases; unmatched junction nucleotides: 4. The CDR3 DNA is TGTGCCAGCAGCTTCGGACTAGCGGGATTAGAGCAGTTCTTC. It yields the protein CASSFGLAGLEQFF.

The rearrangement joins TRBV27 to TRBJ1-2; no clear D. The ends were cut back, 4 bases at V and 1 base at J, with 7 bases in the middle. This CDR3 is built from 13 residues. Germline V gives CDR1 MNHEY, CDR2 SMNVEV (reference sequence). CDR3 sequence: CASSYKINYGYTF. CDR3 sequence (DNA): TGTGCCAGCAGTTACAAGATTAACTATGGCTACACCTTC.

The genes are TRBV6-1 and TRBJ2-2; the match to TRBD2 covers 15 bases. V was clipped by 4 bases and J by 1 base; unmatched bases: 1. The CDR3 runs 17 residues. Per germline, CDR1 MNHNS and CDR2 SASEGT. Here the CDR3 DNA reads TGTGCCAGCAGTGGGACTAGCGGGGGGGTGAACACCGGGGAGCTGTTTTTT. Encoded protein: CASSGTSGGVNTGELFF.

There are a few counts of this clone. Other DNA sequences from this sample encode an identical CDR3 as well. The rearrangement uses TRBV10-3 and TRBJ2-1; TRBD2 might be the D (6 bases). Trimming removed 4 bases from V and 4 bases from J, with 11 bases in between. CDR1 ENHRY and CDR2 SYGVKD come from the germline V gene. The CDR3 runs to 14 residues. CDR3 residues: CAISGGTGYNEQFF. The CDR3 DNA reads as TGTGCCATCAGTGGCGGGACGGGTTACAATGAGCAGTTCTTC.

The rearrangement uses TRBV19 and TRBJ2-1; 8 bases are shared with TRBD2. CDR1 is LNHDA and CDR2 is SQIVND in the germline V gene (reference sequence). V lost 1 base to trimming and J lost 2 bases; unmatched junction nucleotides: 10. There are 18 residues in the CDR3. The CDR3 sequence is CASSIGASGGRTYNEQFF. The CDR3, as DNA: TGTGCCAGTAGTATAGGTGCGAGCGGGGGACGGACCTACAATGAGCAGTTCTTC. Supplemented by reference TRBV19 and TRBJ2-1, the full variable domain reads DGGITQSPKYLFRKEGQNVTLSCEQNLNHDAMYWYRQDPGQGLRLIYYSQIVNDFQKGDIAEGYSVSREKKESFPLTVTSAQKNPTAFYLCASSIGASGGRTYNEQFFGPGTRLTVL.

This clone came up once. The rearrangement links TRBV7-9 to TRBJ2-2; 12 bases are a match to TRBD2. J was trimmed by 1 base and V by 2 bases; bases with no gene match: 8. This CDR3 comprises 19 residues. The V gene's germline CDR1 is SEHNR and CDR2 FQNEAQ (reference sequence). CDR3 residues: CASSLWRLAGGQNTGELFF. Here the CDR3 DNA reads TGTGCCAGCAGCTTATGGCGGCTAGCGGGGGGGCAGAACACCGGGGAGCTGTTTTTT.

The chain recombines TRBV19 with TRBJ1-1; no reliable D call. V was cut by 3 bases and J by 5 bases, with 10 bases left in between. The CDR3 runs 13 residues. The germline CDR1 and CDR2 sequences are LNHDA and SQIVND (reference sequence). For the CDR3, the DNA is TGTGCCAGTAGTATGTTCGTGCGAACTGAAGCTTTCTTT. It specifies CASSMFVRTEAFF.

This clone was seen only a few times. The chain links TRBV5-8 to TRBJ1-1; D gene unclear. Trimming removed 6 bases at V and 1 base at J, with 16 bases between. Per the germline V gene, CDR1 is SGHTS and CDR2 is YDEGEE. The CDR3 sequence is 15 residues long. This CDR3 is CASTVRWMRNTEAFF. CDR3 nucleotide sequence: TGTGCCAGCACCGTGAGGTGGATGCGGAACACTGAAGCTTTCTTT.

This clone came up once. This chain uses TRBV15 with TRBJ2-7, with TRBD2 identical over 10 bases. Germline V gives CDR1 LNHNV, CDR2 YYDKDF (reference sequence). The ends lost 8 bases at V and 1 base at J; junction bases unmatched: 8. The CDR3 contains 15 residues. CDR3 DNA sequence: TGTGCCACCGCTCCTAGCGGGAGCGTTTCCTACGAGCAGTACTTC. It encodes CATAPSGSVSYEQYF.

This clone occurred a few times. The rearrangement joins TRBV4-1 to TRBJ1-1; D might be TRBD1 (5 bases). The V gene's germline CDR1 is MGHRA and CDR2 YSYEKL. V lost 4 bases and J lost 1, with 10 bases in between. This CDR3 comprises 14 residues. CDR3 sequence: CASSPYQGNTEAFF. The CDR3 DNA follows: TGCGCCAGCAGCCCCTATCAGGGGAACACTGAAGCTTTCTTT.

The chain is built from TRBV3-1 (or the pseudogene TRBV3-2) and TRBJ1-1; unclear D gene. Germline V gene lookup returns CDR1 LGHDT and CDR2 YNNKEL (reference sequence). Trimming took off 1 base at V and 1 base at J, with 4 bases between the two ends. This CDR3 comprises 13 residues. The CDR3: CASSQGGNTEAFF. In DNA form, the CDR3 reads TGTGCCAGCAGCCAAGGAGGGAACACTGAAGCTTTCTTT.

The rearrangement uses TRBV10-2 and TRBJ1-2; a weak D match, TRBD1 (6 bases). Per the germline V gene, CDR1 is WSHSY and CDR2 is SAAADI. The V gene lost 0 bases and the J gene lost 4 bases, with 15 bases spanning the gap. This CDR3 has 16 amino acids. CDR3 sequence (DNA): TGCGCCAGCAGTGAGTCGCGGATGGGGGGGCTCTATGGCTACACCTTC. It specifies CASSESRMGGLYGYTF.